These 7 T cell receptor beta chains originate from one sample sequenced in a study of T cells after posttransplantation cyclophosphamide (dated by TCRdb to 2016 to 2018). The library relied on the immunoSEQ multiplex PCR assay. TCRdb took this table from immuneACCESS and kept in-frame rearrangements with V and J called. Such tables lack part of the clones; where checked against another copy, unresolved V genes explain under half of the gap, and the rest is unexplained. The sample counts 20,000 to 30,000 clones, each observed more than once. The ten largest make up about 1.5% of the sample. Sequencing was performed on PBMCs. These receptors all come from a man over 45 in good health, CMV-negative, and a related stem cell transplant donor.

There are many counts of this clone. The V and J genes are TRBV27 and TRBJ2-2; 10 positions agree with TRBD1. This CDR3 has 17 amino acids. The ends lost 5 bases at V and 4 bases at J; junction bases unmatched: 10. Germline V CDR1 and CDR2: MNHEY, SMNVEV (reference sequence). The CDR3 sequence is CASSRRQGALSTGELFF. CDR3 coding DNA: TGTGCCAGCAGTCGCAGACAGGGGGCTTTGAGCACCGGGGAGCTGTTTTTT.

The table lists this clone with many counts. The junction departs from the called germline gene at one end, perhaps through a read error. The chain carries TRBV19 and TRBJ1-3; possible D gene TRBD1, 5 bases. Germline V gene sequence: CDR1 LNHDA, CDR2 SQIVND (reference sequence). The CDR3 runs 15 residues. This CDR3 reads CASSIPGGKGNAIYF. In DNA form, the CDR3 reads TGTGCCAGTAGTATACCCGGGGGAAAAGGAAACGCCATATATTTT.

This clone was detected many times. The CDR3 here is CASSTRQVTGELFF. CDR3 nucleotides: TGTGCCAGCAGCACCCGACAGGTCACCGGGGAGCTGTTTTTT. The chain joins TRBV9 to TRBJ2-2; D possibly corresponds to TRBD1 (6 bases). The CDR3 loop spans 14 amino acids. V was clipped by 4 bases and J by 4 bases, with 11 bases between them. Looked up from germline, CDR1 is SGDLS and CDR2 is YYNGEE. The full variable domain, completed using reference TRBV9 and TRBJ2-2, is DSGVTQTPKHLITATGQRVTLRCSPRSGDLSVYWYQQSLDQGLQFLIQYYNGEERAKGNILERFSAQQFPDLHSELNLSSLELGDSALYFCASSTRQVTGELFFGEGSRLTVL.

Ten or more counts support this clone. The genes are TRBV6-6 and TRBJ2-3; 7 nucleotides line up with TRBD2. Trimming at V came to 4 bases and at J to 1 base, leaving 5 bases not matched to a gene. Germline V gene data show CDR1 as MNHNY and CDR2 as SVGAGI (reference sequence). The CDR3 spans 15 residues. CDR3: CASSWGGVGTDTQYF. The CDR3 nucleotides are TGTGCCAGCAGTTGGGGGGGGGTTGGCACAGATACGCAGTATTTT.

This clone came up many times. The genes are TRBV7-8 and TRBJ2-7; D is ambiguous. The CDR3 is made up of 13 amino acids. CDR1 and CDR2 (germline): SGHVS, FQNEAQ. The V and J ends lost 10 bases and 0 bases respectively, with 13 bases between them. DNA for the CDR3: TGTGCCACCTCCCCCGTCGGCTCCTACGAGCAGTACTTC. It encodes CATSPVGSYEQYF.

In this sample, this clone turned up many times. The V and J genes are TRBV1 and TRBJ1-4; the D call in the table, TRBD1, was not verified against the DNA. TRBV1 is an annotated pseudogene. This CDR3 is built from 17 residues. The CDR3 sequence: CTSSQGSATGLNEKLFF. CDR3 DNA: TGCACCAGCAGCCAAGGATCCGCGACAGGGCTTAATGAAAAACTGTTTTTT.

This clone was picked up many times. The J gene is TRBJ2-5, the V gene TRBV18, with TRBD2 as a possible D gene (6 bases). Germline V lookup: CDR1 KGHSH, CDR2 LQKENI. The CDR3 loop spans 14 amino acids. The V and J ends lost 3 bases and 2 bases respectively, with 10 bases between them. The CDR3 is CASSPAGTQETQYF. Here the CDR3 DNA reads TGTGCCAGCTCACCCGCCGGGACTCAAGAGACCCAGTACTTC. Full variable domain (outside the CDR3, taken from reference TRBV18 and TRBJ2-5): NAGVMQNPRHLVRRRGQEARLRCSPMKGHSHVYWYRQLPEEGLKFMVYLQKENIIDESGMPKERFSAEFPKEGPSILRIQQVVRGDSAAYFCASSPAGTQETQYFGPGTRLLVL.